This passage covers 8 T cell receptor beta chains from one sample sequenced in a study of beta chain features in type 1 diabetes. Study observations and caveats: For Type 1 diabetes patients, all four CD4+ subsets carried TCRB CDR3s that were moderately but significantly shorter.

The sequenced template was cDNA made from the entire isolated RNA. Profiling relied on immunoSEQ multiplex PCR, and the TCRdb table lists in-frame clones only, not all of them. Of about 400,000 clones listed, around an eighth are singletons. Their target antigens are unknown. Material for sequencing was naive CD4+ T cells from blood. All receptors derive from a woman aged 18-29 years with type 1 diabetes.

The chain combines TRBV9 with TRBJ2-1; TRBD1 matches at 7 bases. Per germline, CDR1 SGDLS and CDR2 YYNGEE. The CDR3 consists of 15 residues. Losses at the gene ends were 0 bases for V and 4 bases for J; bases not matched to a gene: 4. The CDR3 coding sequence is TGTGCCAGCAGCGTAGCGGGGACAGAATACAATGAGCAGTTCTTC. It codes for CASSVAGTEYNEQFF.

This clone was detected only a few times. V and J are TRBV7-2 and TRBJ2-5; D unclear. V lost 3 bases and J 5 bases, leaving 7 bases between the germline ends. Looked up from germline, CDR1 is SGHTA and CDR2 is FQGNSA. This CDR3 comprises 12 residues. The CDR3: CASSFYGETQYF. CDR3 in DNA: TGTGCCAGCAGCTTTTACGGGGAGACCCAGTACTTC. Complete variable domain (other parts from reference TRBV7-2 and TRBJ2-5): GAGVSQSPSNKVTEKGKDVELRCDPISGHTALYWYRQSLGQGLEFLIYFQGNSAPDKSGLPSDRFSAERTGGSVSTLTIQRTQQEDSAVYLCASSFYGETQYFGPGTRLLVL.

The gene calls are TRBV28 and TRBJ2-1; TRBD2 aligns across 8 bases. Germline V CDR1 and CDR2: MDHEN, SYDVKM. CDR3 length: 16 amino acids. V shed 6 bases and J 0 bases; nucleotides not matched to a gene: 7. CDR3 DNA: TGTGCCAGCAGGACCGGGGGGGGCAGCTCCTACAATGAGCAGTTCTTC. Translating gives CASRTGGGSSYNEQFF.

The chain combines TRBV9 with TRBJ2-1; D uncertain. Germline CDR1 SGDLS, CDR2 YYNGEE. Trimming stripped 0 bases from V and 7 bases from J, with 5 bases between. The CDR3 sequence is 12 residues long. The CDR3 DNA sequence: TGTGCCAGCAGCGTAGACGGTAATGAGCAGTTCTTC. Translation gives CASSVDGNEQFF.

The table lists this clone with a few counts. J is TRBJ2-5 and V is TRBV2; D may be TRBD1 (6 bases). The V gene lost 6 bases and the J gene lost 5 bases, with 16 bases spanning the gap. CDR1 and CDR2 from the germline V gene are SNHLY and FYNNEI. This CDR3 comprises 14 residues. This CDR3 reads CASRVQGWRETQYF. Here the CDR3 DNA reads TGTGCCAGCAGAGTACAGGGATGGCGGGAGACCCAGTACTTC.

In this sample, this clone turned up a few times. V gene TRBV28 combines with J gene TRBJ2-5, with D hard to call. Germline CDR1 MDHEN, CDR2 SYDVKM. The CDR3 spans 12 residues. The V end lost 7 bases, the J end lost 7 bases, and 13 bases lay between the germline ends. As DNA, the CDR3 is TGTGCCAGCATGGGCAGAGCCGGGACCCAGTACTTC. Protein sequence: CASMGRAGTQYF.

This clone showed up just a few times. V is TRBV5-6 and J is TRBJ1-5, with D unclear. Germline lookup yields CDR1 SGHDT and CDR2 YYEEEE. V was trimmed by 3 bases and J by 13 bases, leaving 17 bases between them. There are 13 residues in the CDR3. DNA for the CDR3: TGTGCCAGCAGCTCCCGCAGGCATGCAAAACAGCATTTT. Its translation is CASSSRRHAKQHF.

V usage is TRBV4-3 and J usage is TRBJ1-6; no definite D call. With 0 bases removed from V and 8 bases from J, the gap between germline ends came to 11 bases. Germline values: CDR1 LGHNA, CDR2 YSLEER. CDR3 length: 15 residues. Here the CDR3 reads CASSQDPEGDSPLHF. CDR3 coding DNA: TGCGCCAGCAGCCAAGATCCGGAAGGAGATTCACCCCTCCACTTT.